This T cell receptor beta chain stems from a study of T cell clonality in common variable immunodeficiency. This CDR3 contains 13 residues. The V gene lost 2 bases and the J gene lost 4 bases, with 9 bases spanning the gap. Germline CDR1 and CDR2: PRHDT and FYEKMQ (reference sequence). The method was immunoSEQ multiplex PCR; TCRdb's version includes in-frame clones alone and lacks a portion of them. Altogether 30,000 to 40,000 clones were found in the sample, and no singletons occur. This clone appeared many times. The DNA ends 3 residues before the CDR3 does, and the rest of the CDR3 is filled in from the germline J gene. Caucasian heritage predominated among both patients and controls.

The rearrangement joins TRBV13 to TRBJ2-7; perhaps TRBD2 as D (6 bases). The receptor comes from a person aged 18-69 years in good health. Input material: peripheral blood mononuclear cells. This chain's CDR3 is CASSLSAGYEQYF. The part of the CDR3 DNA that was read is TGTGCCAGCAGCTTATCGGCGGGGTACGAG.